This TCR beta chain is drawn from a study of chemoradiotherapy in HPV16-positive cancers. Notes on the study in general: Functional assays defining HPV-specific T cells used only two HPV16-positive patients. During treatment, candidate HPV-specific clones and E7-related motifs expanded in tumor.

Repertoires were sampled repeatedly during chemoradiotherapy. Notes on this clone: Its antigen is still unknown.

TCRdb's copy holds only in-frame clones and misses some; the assay was immunoSEQ multiplex PCR. The sample yields about 3,300 clones, 60% to 80% seen once. Sampling was conducted from a patient who underwent chemoradiotherapy. The TCR sequence derives from a human donor with HPV-associated anogenital cancer.

The CDR3 loop reads CSVELGTGELFF. The CDR3 DNA follows: TGCAGCGTTGAATTGGGCACCGGGGAGCTGTTTTTT. The chain couples TRBV29-1 to TRBJ2-2, with D unclear. V was shortened by 2 bases and J by 4 bases, with 5 bases between the two germline ends. The CDR3 loop spans 12 amino acids. CDR1 is SQVTM, CDR2 ANQGSEA, per germline.